The text below deals with one T cell receptor (beta chain). CDR1 GTSNPN and CDR2 SVGIG come from the germline V gene (reference sequence). V shed 5 bases and J 2 bases; nucleotides not matched to a gene: 10. CDR3 length: 15 amino acids. This specimen comes from a study of blood T cell repertoires in COVID-19. Study at large: COVID-19 samples collected from the United States, Italy and Spain covered acute and convalescent phases. Sample material is recorded as cDNA or gDNA derived from T cells, B-cell-depleted T cells, or PBMCs.

Repertoires were generated with immunoSEQ multiplex PCR, while TCRdb's copy carries only in-frame clones and drops some. The table lists approximately 130,000 clones, around 81% of them singletons. The sequenced sample was peripheral blood. V is TRBV30 and J is TRBJ2-7; 9 bases fit TRBD1. The sequence came from a human donor in a cohort sampled during active COVID-19. The CDR3 DNA is TGTGCCTGGGGGCCCGACAGGGGGTCGACCTACGAGCAGTACTTC. As protein: CAWGPDRGSTYEQYF.